One and the same sample provided the 25 T cell receptor beta chains below, sequenced in a study of cytomegalovirus exposure and HLA in healthy donors. The PCR used 60 Vbeta and 13 Jbeta primers. The table came from immunoSEQ multiplex PCR; TCRdb's copy has only in-frame clones and leaves some out. The repertoire holds more than 150,000 clones, around 83% seen once, with 1.6% in the top ten. Sequencing was carried out using PBMCs. These receptors all stem from a man aged 45-65 years in good health and CMV-seronegative.

V gene TRBV7-9 combines with J gene TRBJ2-2; TRBD2 might be the D (6 bases). Germline CDR1 and CDR2: SEHNR and FQNEAQ (reference sequence). V lost 10 bases and J 7 bases, leaving 13 bases between the germline ends. This CDR3 has 12 residues. The CDR3 DNA reads as TGTGCCATCTCGGTGGGGGGCGGGGAGCTGTTTTTT. This sequence encodes CAISVGGGELFF. The full variable domain, completed using reference TRBV7-9 and TRBJ2-2, is DTGVSQNPRHKITKRGQNVTFRCDPISEHNRLYWYRQTLGQGPEFLTYFQNEAQLEKSRLLSDRFSAERPKGSFSTLEIQRTEQGDSAMYLCAISVGGGELFFGEGSRLTVL.

Concerning this clone: The junction departs from germline at one end; a sequencing error may be responsible. The CDR3 coding sequence is TGTTCCAGCCAAGCCTTCGGGGTCAATGAGCAGTTCTTC. Translated, it gives CSSQAFGVNEQFF. The chain combines TRBV7-9 with TRBJ2-1; perhaps TRBD2 as D (5 bases). The V gene's germline CDR1 is SEHNR and CDR2 FQNEAQ (reference sequence). The CDR3 is 13 residues long.

This chain uses TRBV5-8 with TRBJ1-5; no firm D call. Germline CDR1 SGHTS, CDR2 YDEGEE. The V end was cut by 3 bases, the J end by 9 bases, with 7 bases between. There are 11 residues in the CDR3. The CDR3 protein is CASSSRWPQHF. CDR3 DNA: TGTGCCAGCAGCTCACGGTGGCCCCAGCATTTT.

The chain combines TRBV15 with TRBJ1-5; 9 bases match TRBD1. J lost 8 bases, V lost 0 bases, and 11 bases had no gene match. The CDR3 is 17 amino acids. Germline CDR1 and CDR2: LNHNV and YYDKDF (reference sequence). CDR3 coding DNA: TGTGCCACCAGCAGAGATCAAAAGGCGGACAGGGGAAAGCCCCAGCATTTT. Protein product: CATSRDQKADRGKPQHF.

The chain joins TRBV30 to TRBJ2-3; a weak D match, TRBD2 (5 bases). This CDR3 has 15 residues. Germline CDR1 is GTSNPN and CDR2 is SVGIG (reference sequence). V was shortened by 3 bases and J by 5 bases, with 18 bases between the two germline ends. For the CDR3, the DNA is TGTGCCTGGAGCGCGGACTCCCGGGGTAAAGATACGCAGTATTTT. Translated, it gives CAWSADSRGKDTQYF. Full variable domain (remainder filled in from reference TRBV30 and TRBJ2-3): SQTIHQWPATLVQPVGSPLSLECTVEGTSNPNLYWYRQAAGRGLQLLFYSVGIGQISSEVPQNLSASRPQDRQFILSSKKLLLSDSGFYLCAWSADSRGKDTQYFGPGTRLTVL.

The rearrangement uses TRBV28 and TRBJ2-7, with unresolved D. The germline CDR1 and CDR2 sequences are MDHEN and SYDVKM. The CDR3 totals 12 residues. V lost 5 bases, J lost 5 bases, and 10 bases lay in between. The CDR3 DNA is TGTGCCAGCAGTGACTGGGTCGACGAGCAGTACTTC. Its protein is CASSDWVDEQYF.

The chain uses TRBV19 and TRBJ1-2; 12 positions match TRBD1. After removal of 6 bases from V and 2 bases from J, the junction contained 1 base not matched to a gene. Germline V lookup: CDR1 LNHDA, CDR2 SQIVND (reference sequence). The CDR3 totals 14 residues. The CDR3 region is CASRGTGGNYGYTF. CDR3 nucleotides: TGTGCCAGTAGAGGGACAGGGGGCAACTATGGCTACACCTTC.

V gene TRBV27 combines with J gene TRBJ1-6; D unclear. Trimming shortened V by 0 bases and J by 7 bases, and 22 bases separated the two germline ends. CDR1 is MNHEY, CDR2 SMNVEV, per germline (reference sequence). The CDR3 is made up of 19 amino acids. CDR3 sequence reads: CASSLSYARKGGRNSPLHF. The CDR3, as DNA: TGTGCCAGCAGTTTATCGTACGCACGGAAGGGCGGGCGAAATTCACCCCTCCACTTT.

This rearrangement joins TRBV29-1 to TRBJ1-3; 8 nucleotides match TRBD1. This CDR3 is 14 amino acids long. V lost 2 bases to trimming and J lost 4 bases; unmatched junction nucleotides: 4. Germline assignment: CDR1 SQVTM and CDR2 ANQGSEA. DNA of the CDR3: TGCAGCGTTGAAACCGGGACAGGAGGAAACACCATATATTTT. Its protein product is CSVETGTGGNTIYF. Full variable domain (rest looked up from reference TRBV29-1 and TRBJ1-3): SAVISQKPSRDICQRGTSLTIQCQVDSQVTMMFWYRQQPGQSLTLIATANQGSEATYESGFVIDKFPISRPNLTFSTLTVSNMSPEDSSIYLCSVETGTGGNTIYFGEGSWLTVV.

V usage is TRBV29-1 and J usage is TRBJ2-1, with D possibly being TRBD1 (6 bases). Deletions cut 7 bases from V and 6 bases from J, with 16 bases between. CDR1 is SQVTM, CDR2 ANQGSEA, per germline. The CDR3 is 13 residues long. The CDR3 loop reads CSGGQTPGNEQFF. The DNA of the CDR3 is TGCAGCGGAGGACAGACTCCAGGCAATGAGCAGTTCTTC.

In its sample, this clone was seen once. The chain couples TRBV5-6 to TRBJ1-2; TRBD1 aligns across 8 bases. The germline gives CDR1 SGHDT, CDR2 YYEEEE. This CDR3 spans 14 amino acids. The trim removed 4 bases at V and 4 bases at J, leaving 6 bases unmatched. The CDR3 spells CASSQGTGVYGYTF. The DNA for the CDR3 is TGTGCCAGCAGCCAGGGGACAGGAGTCTATGGCTACACCTTC.

The V gene is TRBV28, the J gene TRBJ2-1; 10 nucleotides agree with TRBD2. V was pared by 9 bases and J by 4 bases, with 9 bases of the junction left unmatched. The CDR3 is 15 residues long. In germline, CDR1 is MDHEN, CDR2 SYDVKM. The CDR3 sequence: CARLKPSGSYNEQFF. CDR3 nucleotide sequence: TGTGCCAGGCTAAAACCTAGCGGGAGTTACAATGAGCAGTTCTTC.

This clone was observed a single time. The chain has TRBV9 and TRBJ2-5; D ambiguous. Germline assignment: CDR1 SGDLS and CDR2 YYNGEE. The CDR3 runs to 17 residues. Deletions cut 0 bases from V and 1 base from J, with 16 bases between. CDR3 residues: CASSVGWAGTPQETQYF. In DNA form, the CDR3 reads TGTGCCAGCAGCGTAGGTTGGGCAGGAACACCCCAAGAGACCCAGTACTTC.

This rearrangement joins TRBV6-6 to TRBJ2-3, with 8 bases lining up with TRBD1. Germline V gene data show CDR1 as MNHNY and CDR2 as SVGAGI (reference sequence). This CDR3 comprises 15 residues. J lost 4 bases, V lost 8 bases, and 11 bases had no gene match. CDR3 in amino acids: CASSNSDRDADTQYF. The CDR3 DNA is TGTGCCAGCTCAAATTCGGACAGGGATGCAGATACGCAGTATTTT.

The rearrangement links TRBV6-5 to TRBJ2-7; TRBD1 is a possible D gene (6 bases). The CDR3 runs 15 residues. Looked up from germline, CDR1 is MNHEY and CDR2 is SVGAGI. The germline V and J ends were trimmed by 7 bases and 3 bases, with 19 bases remaining between them. CDR3 sequence (DNA): TGTGCCAGCAAGACCGGGAAAAGGGGGAGCTACGAGCAGTACTTC. Amino acids: CASKTGKRGSYEQYF.

The chain carries TRBV18 and TRBJ1-2; 9 positions match TRBD1. The CDR3 extends over 15 amino acids. V lost 2 bases to trimming and J lost 4 bases; unmatched junction nucleotides: 5. Germline CDR1 reads KGHSH; CDR2 reads LQKENI. Written as DNA, the CDR3 is TGTGCCAGCTCACCAATGACAGGGGGGAGCTATGGCTACACCTTC. It codes for CASSPMTGGSYGYTF.

In this sample, this clone turned up once. This chain connects TRBV6-1 to TRBJ1-2; perhaps TRBD1 as D (5 bases). Trimming pared 3 bases from V and 2 bases from J, leaving 13 bases between. The germline CDR1 and CDR2 sequences are MNHNS and SASEGT. CDR3 length: 15 residues. CDR3: CASSDGGGRNYGYTF. DNA for the CDR3: TGTGCCAGCAGTGATGGGGGGGGGAGGAACTATGGCTACACCTTC.

The rearrangement links TRBV5-6 to TRBJ2-1; 9 bases align to TRBD2. The CDR3 contains 16 residues. CDR1 and CDR2 from the germline V gene are SGHDT and YYEEEE. The V and J ends lost 1 base and 3 bases, in that order; junction bases with no gene match: 5. CDR3 loop: CASSLISGGGYNEQFF. The CDR3 DNA is TGTGCCAGCAGCTTGATTAGCGGGGGAGGCTACAATGAGCAGTTCTTC.

V and J are TRBV2 and TRBJ2-6, with a weak D call TRBD2 (7 bases). The V end was cut by 8 bases, the J end by 4 bases, with 18 bases between. Germline-derived CDR1 and CDR2 are SNHLY and FYNNEI. The CDR3 has 16 residues. CDR3 sequence: CASVERGGPGANVLTF. DNA of the CDR3: TGTGCCAGCGTAGAAAGGGGGGGGCCCGGGGCCAACGTCCTGACTTTC.

On this clone: The germline gene is not matched at one end of the junction; a read error may be the cause. In nucleotides, the CDR3 is TGTGCCAGTAAGGACAGGGGGCCCTACAATTCACCCCTCCACTTT. Its protein product is CASKDRGPYNSPLHF. The chain links TRBV19 to TRBJ1-6, with TRBD1 matching over 11 bases. This CDR3 contains 15 residues. Looked up from germline, CDR1 is LNHDA and CDR2 is SQIVND (reference sequence). The whole variable domain, remainder taken from reference TRBV19 and TRBJ1-6, is DGGITQSPKYLFRKEGQNVTLSCEQNLNHDAMYWYRQDPGQGLRLIYYSQIVNDFQKGDIAEGYSVSREKKESFPLTVTSAQKNPTAFYLCASKDRGPYNSPLHFGNGTRLTVT.

This rearrangement joins TRBV18 to TRBJ1-1; possibly TRBD1 for D (5 bases). The V end was cut by 3 bases, the J end by 1 base, with 18 bases between. In germline, CDR1 is KGHSH, CDR2 LQKENI. The length of the CDR3 is 17 residues. The CDR3, as DNA: TGTGCCAGCTCACCGATATTCGGACACTTGAAGAACACTGAAGCTTTCTTT. It encodes CASSPIFGHLKNTEAFF. The full variable domain, with the rest looked up from reference TRBV18 and TRBJ1-1, is NAGVMQNPRHLVRRRGQEARLRCSPMKGHSHVYWYRQLPEEGLKFMVYLQKENIIDESGMPKERFSAEFPKEGPSILRIQQVVRGDSAAYFCASSPIFGHLKNTEAFFGQGTRLTVV.

The CDR3 reads CASSVGPDRDLYEQYF. The CDR3 DNA sequence: TGTGCCAGCAGCGTAGGGCCGGACAGGGACCTTTACGAGCAGTACTTC. This chain links TRBV9 with TRBJ2-7; 8 positions match TRBD1. The CDR3 is made up of 16 amino acids. V shed 0 bases, J shed 4 bases, and the junction held 9 bases outside the gene matches. Germline values: CDR1 SGDLS, CDR2 YYNGEE. The full variable domain, rest sourced from reference TRBV9 and TRBJ2-7, is DSGVTQTPKHLITATGQRVTLRCSPRSGDLSVYWYQQSLDQGLQFLIQYYNGEERAKGNILERFSAQQFPDLHSELNLSSLELGDSALYFCASSVGPDRDLYEQYFGPGTRLTVT.

The genes are TRBV7-2 and TRBJ2-7; a weak D match, TRBD2 (6 bases). V gave up 3 bases and J gave up 5 bases, with 14 bases separating them. Germline V gene data show CDR1 as SGHTA and CDR2 as FQGNSA. The CDR3 sequence is 14 residues long. The CDR3 coding sequence is TGTGCCAGCAGCTTTCGGGAGCCGAAGAACGAGCAGTACTTC. Its translation: CASSFREPKNEQYF.

V usage is TRBV6-1 and J usage is TRBJ2-3, with a possible D match to TRBD2 (5 bases). The CDR3 extends over 13 amino acids. CDR1 is MNHNS, CDR2 SASEGT, per germline. V lost 5 bases to trimming and J lost 4 bases, with 10 bases between them. CDR3 in amino acids: CASSPARADTQYF. CDR3 coding DNA: TGTGCCAGCAGTCCCGCGAGGGCAGATACGCAGTATTTT.

This chain uses TRBV9 with TRBJ1-1; TRBD1 might be the D (5 bases). Per germline, CDR1 SGDLS and CDR2 YYNGEE. The length of the CDR3 is 14 residues. Trimming cost V 4 bases and J 2 bases, with 12 bases left between them. CDR3 in DNA: TGTGCCAGCAGCATAGGACATGTCAACACTGAAGCTTTCTTT. It encodes CASSIGHVNTEAFF.